This T cell receptor (beta chain) emerged from a study of CD4 T cell repertoires in COVID-19. On the study more broadly: CFSE-low cells expanded less than 13 days with IL-2, then restimulated with other coronavirus spikes.

Sequenced by immunoSEQ multiplex PCR; TCRdb stores in-frame clones only, minus some. The top ten clones hold about a tenth of a sample with more than 600 clones, approximately 7.5% of them seen once. This clone is termed medium-sized. Antigen: not known. CFSE-labeled cells were stimulated with autologous monocytes plus recombinant SARS-CoV-2 spike or nucleoprotein. Starting input per subset culture: 5x10^5 cells. Germline V gene lookup returns CDR1 MNHNS and CDR2 SASEGT. The CDR3 contains 16 residues. With 1 base clipped from V and 2 bases from J, the junction kept 6 bases outside the gene matches. Study-wide results and limits: Several top expanded SARS-CoV-2-reactive clonotypes were shared by two or three memory subsets. Some SARS-CoV-2 clonotypes, between about 6 and 28%, recurred in SARS-CoV and/or HKU1 cultures.

This chain uses TRBV6-1 with TRBJ1-1, with 8 bases that match TRBD1. The specimen comprised circulating follicular helper CD4+ T cells, cultured in vitro, sampled after recovery from COVID-19. The clonotype originates from a human donor who had COVID-19. The CDR3 sequence: CASSEVAGGLNTEAFF. DNA for the CDR3: TGTGCCAGCAGTGAAGTGGCAGGGGGCCTTAACACTGAAGCTTTCTTT.